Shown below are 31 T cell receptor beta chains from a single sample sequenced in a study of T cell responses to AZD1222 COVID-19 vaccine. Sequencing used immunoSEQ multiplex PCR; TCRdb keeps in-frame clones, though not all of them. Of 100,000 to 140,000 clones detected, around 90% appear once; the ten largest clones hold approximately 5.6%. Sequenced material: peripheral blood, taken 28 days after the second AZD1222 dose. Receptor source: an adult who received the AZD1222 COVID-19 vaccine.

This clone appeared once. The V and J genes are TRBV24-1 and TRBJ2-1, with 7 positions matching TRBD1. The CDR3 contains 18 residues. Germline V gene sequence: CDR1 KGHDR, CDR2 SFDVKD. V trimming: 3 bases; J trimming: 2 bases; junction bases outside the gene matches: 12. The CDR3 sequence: CATSDRAQGLLTYNEQFF. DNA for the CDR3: TGTGCCACCAGTGATAGGGCACAGGGGCTACTTACCTACAATGAGCAGTTCTTC.

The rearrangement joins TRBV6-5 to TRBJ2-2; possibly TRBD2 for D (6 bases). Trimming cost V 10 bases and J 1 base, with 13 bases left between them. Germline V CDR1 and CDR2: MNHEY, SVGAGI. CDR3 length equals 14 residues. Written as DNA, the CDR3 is TGTGCCACCCAACGGGGGAAGAACACCGGGGAGCTGTTTTTT. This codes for CATQRGKNTGELFF.

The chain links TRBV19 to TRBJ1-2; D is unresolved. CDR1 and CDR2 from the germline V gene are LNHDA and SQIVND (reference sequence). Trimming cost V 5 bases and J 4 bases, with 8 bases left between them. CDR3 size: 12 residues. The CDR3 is CASSGGFYGYTF. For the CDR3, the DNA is TGTGCCAGTAGTGGTGGATTCTATGGCTACACCTTC.

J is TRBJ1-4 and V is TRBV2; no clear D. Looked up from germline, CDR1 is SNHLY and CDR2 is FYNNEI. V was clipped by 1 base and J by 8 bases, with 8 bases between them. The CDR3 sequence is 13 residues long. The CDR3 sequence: CASSEVSGEKLFF. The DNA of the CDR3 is TGTGCCAGCAGTGAAGTGAGTGGGGAAAAACTGTTTTTT.

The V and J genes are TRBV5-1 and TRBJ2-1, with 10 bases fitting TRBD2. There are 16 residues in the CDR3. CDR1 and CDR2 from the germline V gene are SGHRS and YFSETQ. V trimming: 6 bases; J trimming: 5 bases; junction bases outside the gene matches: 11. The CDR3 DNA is TGCGCCAGCATGTCTAGCGGGAGACCGAACAACAATGAGCAGTTCTTC. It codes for CASMSSGRPNNNEQFF.

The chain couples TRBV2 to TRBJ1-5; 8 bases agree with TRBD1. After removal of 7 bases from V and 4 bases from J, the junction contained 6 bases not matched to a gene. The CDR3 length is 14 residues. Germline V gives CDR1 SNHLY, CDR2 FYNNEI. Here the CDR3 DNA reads TGTGCCAGCAATACAGGGGGTAGGAATCAGCCCCAGCATTTT. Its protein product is CASNTGGRNQPQHF.

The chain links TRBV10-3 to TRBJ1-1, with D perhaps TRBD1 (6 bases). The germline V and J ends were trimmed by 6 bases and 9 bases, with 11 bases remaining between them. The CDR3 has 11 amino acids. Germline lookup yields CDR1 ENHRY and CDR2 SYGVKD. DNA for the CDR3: TGTGCCATCAGGACAGGTCGCCAAGCTTTCTTT. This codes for CAIRTGRQAFF.

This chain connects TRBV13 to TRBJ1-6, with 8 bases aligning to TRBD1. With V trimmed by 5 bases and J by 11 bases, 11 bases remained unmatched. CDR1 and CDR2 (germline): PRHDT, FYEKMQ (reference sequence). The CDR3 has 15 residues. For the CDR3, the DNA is TGTGCCAGCAGCCGTAGTCGACAGGGGTTGGCACCCCTCCACTTT. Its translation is CASSRSRQGLAPLHF.

For the CDR3, the DNA is TGTGCCAGTAGTATGAGGCCGAGGAGGGAGCAGTTCTTC. Residues: CASSMRPRREQFF. The V call is TRBV19, the J call TRBJ2-1, with D perhaps matching TRBD2 (5 bases). V lost 3 bases, J lost 10 bases, and 13 bases lay in between. This CDR3 has 13 residues. The V gene's germline CDR1 is LNHDA and CDR2 SQIVND (reference sequence).

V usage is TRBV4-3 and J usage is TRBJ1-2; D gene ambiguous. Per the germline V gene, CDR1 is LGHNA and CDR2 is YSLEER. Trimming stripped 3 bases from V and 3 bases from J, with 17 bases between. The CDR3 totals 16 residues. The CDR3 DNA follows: TGCGCCAGCAGCCAGGCCCCTGTTATATCTGACTATGGCTACACCTTC. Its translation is CASSQAPVISDYGYTF.

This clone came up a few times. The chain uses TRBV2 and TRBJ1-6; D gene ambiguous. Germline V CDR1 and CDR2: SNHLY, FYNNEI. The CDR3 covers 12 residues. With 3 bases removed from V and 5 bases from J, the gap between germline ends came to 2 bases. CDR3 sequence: CASSEDNSPLHF. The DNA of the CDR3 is TGTGCCAGCAGTGAGGATAATTCACCCCTCCACTTT. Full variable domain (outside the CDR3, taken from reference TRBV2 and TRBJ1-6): EPEVTQTPSHQVTQMGQEVILRCVPISNHLYFYWYRQILGQKVEFLVSFYNNEISEKSEIFDDQFSVERPDGSNFTLKIRSTKLEDSAMYFCASSEDNSPLHFGNGTRLTVT.

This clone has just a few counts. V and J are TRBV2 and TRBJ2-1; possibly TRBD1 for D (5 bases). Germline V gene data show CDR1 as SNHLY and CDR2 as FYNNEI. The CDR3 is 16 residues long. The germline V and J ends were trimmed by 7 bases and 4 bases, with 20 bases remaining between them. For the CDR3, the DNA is TGTGCCAGCAACCCCCTCCGGGCAGGGTCGTACAATGAGCAGTTCTTC. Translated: CASNPLRAGSYNEQFF.

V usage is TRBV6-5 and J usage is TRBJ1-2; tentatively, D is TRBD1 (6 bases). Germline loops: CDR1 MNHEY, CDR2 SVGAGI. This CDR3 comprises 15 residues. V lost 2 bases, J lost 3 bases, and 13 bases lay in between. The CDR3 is CASSYGSGVDYGYTF. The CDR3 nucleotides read TGTGCCAGCAGTTACGGTTCAGGGGTCGACTATGGCTACACCTTC.

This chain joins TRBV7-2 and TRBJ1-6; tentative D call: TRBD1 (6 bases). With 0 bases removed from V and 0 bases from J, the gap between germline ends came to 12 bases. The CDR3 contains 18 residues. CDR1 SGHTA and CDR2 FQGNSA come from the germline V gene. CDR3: CASSLAGGRSSYNSPLHF. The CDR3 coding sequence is TGTGCCAGCAGCTTAGCGGGGGGCAGGAGCTCCTATAATTCACCCCTCCACTTT.

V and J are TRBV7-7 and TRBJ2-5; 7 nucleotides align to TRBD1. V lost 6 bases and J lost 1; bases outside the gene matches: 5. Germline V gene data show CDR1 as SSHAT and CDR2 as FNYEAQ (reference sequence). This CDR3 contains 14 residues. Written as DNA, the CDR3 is TGTGCCAGCAGTCTGACAGGGTTCCAAGAGACCCAGTACTTC. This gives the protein CASSLTGFQETQYF.

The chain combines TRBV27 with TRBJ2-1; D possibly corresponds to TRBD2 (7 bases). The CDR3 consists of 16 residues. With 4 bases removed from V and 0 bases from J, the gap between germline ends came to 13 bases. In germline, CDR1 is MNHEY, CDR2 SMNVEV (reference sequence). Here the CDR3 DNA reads TGTGCCAGCAGTTCGCGGGGGCCTCTCTCCTACAATGAGCAGTTCTTC. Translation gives CASSSRGPLSYNEQFF.

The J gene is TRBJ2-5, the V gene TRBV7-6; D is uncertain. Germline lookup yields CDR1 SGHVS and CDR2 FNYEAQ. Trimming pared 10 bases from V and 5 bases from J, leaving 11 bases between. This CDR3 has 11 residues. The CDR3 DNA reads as TGTGCCACCCGAAAGGGTGAGACCCAGTACTTC. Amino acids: CATRKGETQYF.

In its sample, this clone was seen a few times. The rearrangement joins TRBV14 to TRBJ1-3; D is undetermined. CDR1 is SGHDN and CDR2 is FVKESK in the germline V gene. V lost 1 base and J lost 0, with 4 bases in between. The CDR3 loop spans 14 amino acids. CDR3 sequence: CASSQAFSGNTIYF. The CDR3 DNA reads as TGTGCCAGCAGCCAAGCTTTCTCTGGAAACACCATATATTTT.

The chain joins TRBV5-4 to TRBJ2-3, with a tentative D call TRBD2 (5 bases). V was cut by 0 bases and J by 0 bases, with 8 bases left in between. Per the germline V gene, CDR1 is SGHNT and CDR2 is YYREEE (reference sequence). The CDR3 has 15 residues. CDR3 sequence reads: CASSLGGFSTDTQYF. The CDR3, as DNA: TGTGCCAGCAGCTTGGGCGGGTTTAGCACAGATACGCAGTATTTT.

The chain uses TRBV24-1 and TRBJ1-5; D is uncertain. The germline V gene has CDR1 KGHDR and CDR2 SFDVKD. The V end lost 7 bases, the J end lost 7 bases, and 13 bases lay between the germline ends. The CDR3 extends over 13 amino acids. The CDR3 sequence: CATRGMAGQPQHF. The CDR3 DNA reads TGTGCCACCAGGGGAATGGCGGGACAGCCCCAGCATTTT.

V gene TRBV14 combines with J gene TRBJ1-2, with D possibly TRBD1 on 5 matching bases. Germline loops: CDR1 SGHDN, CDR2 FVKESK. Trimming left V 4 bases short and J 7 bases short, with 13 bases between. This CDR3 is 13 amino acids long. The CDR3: CASSPHGAGGYTF. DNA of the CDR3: TGTGCCAGCAGCCCCCACGGGGCAGGTGGCTACACCTTC.

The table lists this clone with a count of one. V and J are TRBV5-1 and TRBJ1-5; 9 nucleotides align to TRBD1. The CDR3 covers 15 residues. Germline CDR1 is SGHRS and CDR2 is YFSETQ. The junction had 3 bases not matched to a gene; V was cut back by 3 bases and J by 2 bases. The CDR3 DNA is TGCGCCAGCAGCTCGGGACAGGGCGGCAATCAGCCCCAGCATTTT. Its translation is CASSSGQGGNQPQHF.

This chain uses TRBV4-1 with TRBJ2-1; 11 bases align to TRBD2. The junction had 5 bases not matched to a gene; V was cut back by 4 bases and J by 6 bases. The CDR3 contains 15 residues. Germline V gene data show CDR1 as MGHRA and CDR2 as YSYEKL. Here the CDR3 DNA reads TGCGCCAGCAGCCTTACTAGCGGGAGCACCAATGAGCAGTTCTTC. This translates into CASSLTSGSTNEQFF.

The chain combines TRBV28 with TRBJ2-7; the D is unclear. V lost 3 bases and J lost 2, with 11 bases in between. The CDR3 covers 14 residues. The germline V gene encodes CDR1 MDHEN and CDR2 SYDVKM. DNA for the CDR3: TGTGCCAGCAGTTTTCCCAGACGGACCTACGAGCAGTACTTC. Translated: CASSFPRRTYEQYF.

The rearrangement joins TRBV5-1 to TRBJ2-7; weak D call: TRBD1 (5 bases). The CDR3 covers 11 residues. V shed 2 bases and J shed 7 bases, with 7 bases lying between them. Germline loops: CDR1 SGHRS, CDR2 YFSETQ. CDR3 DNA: TGCGCCAGCAGCTTACAGGCTGAGCAGTACTTC. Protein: CASSLQAEQYF.

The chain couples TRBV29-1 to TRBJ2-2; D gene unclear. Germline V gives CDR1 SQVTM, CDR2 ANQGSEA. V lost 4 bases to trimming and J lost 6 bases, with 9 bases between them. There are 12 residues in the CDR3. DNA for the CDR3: TGCAGCGTTGGGGTTCCCCCCGGGGAGCTGTTTTTT. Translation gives CSVGVPPGELFF.

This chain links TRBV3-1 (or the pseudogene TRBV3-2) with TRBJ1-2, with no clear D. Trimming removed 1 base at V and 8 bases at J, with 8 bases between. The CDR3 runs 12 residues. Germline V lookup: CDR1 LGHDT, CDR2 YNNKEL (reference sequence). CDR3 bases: TGTGCCAGCAGCCAAGTGAGGACGGGCTACACCTTC. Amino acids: CASSQVRTGYTF.

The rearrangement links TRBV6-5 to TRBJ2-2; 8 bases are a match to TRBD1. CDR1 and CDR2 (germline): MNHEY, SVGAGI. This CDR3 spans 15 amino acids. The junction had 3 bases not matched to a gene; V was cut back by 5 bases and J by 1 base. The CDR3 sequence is CASSHGQGNTGELFF. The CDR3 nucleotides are TGTGCCAGCAGTCACGGACAGGGGAACACCGGGGAGCTGTTTTTT.

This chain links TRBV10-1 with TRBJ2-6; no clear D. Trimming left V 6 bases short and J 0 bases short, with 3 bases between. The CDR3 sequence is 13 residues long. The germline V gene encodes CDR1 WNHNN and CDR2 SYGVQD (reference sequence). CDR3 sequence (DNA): TGCGCCAGCAGCCTCTCTGGGGCCAACGTCCTGACTTTC. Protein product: CASSLSGANVLTF.

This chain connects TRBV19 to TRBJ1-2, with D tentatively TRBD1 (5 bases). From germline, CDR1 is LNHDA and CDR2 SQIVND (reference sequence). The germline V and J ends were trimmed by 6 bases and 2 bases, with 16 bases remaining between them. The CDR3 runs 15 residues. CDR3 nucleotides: TGTGCCAGTAGCGCTCCCCTGGGGGGAAACTATGGCTACACCTTC. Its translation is CASSAPLGGNYGYTF.

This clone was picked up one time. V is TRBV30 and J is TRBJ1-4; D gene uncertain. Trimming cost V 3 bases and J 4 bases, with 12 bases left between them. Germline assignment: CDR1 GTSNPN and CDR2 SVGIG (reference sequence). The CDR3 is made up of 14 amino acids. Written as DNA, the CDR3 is TGTGCCTGGAGCCGACACCCCTATAATGAAAAACTGTTTTTT. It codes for CAWSRHPYNEKLFF.